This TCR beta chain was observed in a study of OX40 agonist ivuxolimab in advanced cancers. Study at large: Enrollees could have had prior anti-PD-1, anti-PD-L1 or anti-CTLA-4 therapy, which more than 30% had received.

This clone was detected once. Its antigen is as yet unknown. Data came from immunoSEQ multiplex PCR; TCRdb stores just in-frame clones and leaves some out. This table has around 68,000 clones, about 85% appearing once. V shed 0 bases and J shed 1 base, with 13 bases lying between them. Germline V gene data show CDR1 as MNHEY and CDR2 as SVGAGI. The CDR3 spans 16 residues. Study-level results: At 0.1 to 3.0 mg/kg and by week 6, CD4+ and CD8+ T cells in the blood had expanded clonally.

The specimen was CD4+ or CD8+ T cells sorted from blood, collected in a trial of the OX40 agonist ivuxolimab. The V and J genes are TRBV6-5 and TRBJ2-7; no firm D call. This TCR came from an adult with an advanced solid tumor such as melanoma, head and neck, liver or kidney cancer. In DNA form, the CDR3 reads TGTGCCAGCAGTTACTCGGTGCTATGGCAGTCCTACGAGCAGTACTTC. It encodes CASSYSVLWQSYEQYF.